The 19 T cell receptor beta chains reported below all come from one sample, sequenced in a study of identical twins. MiXCR was run by TCRdb on the 5' RACE reads, yielding one entry per CDR3 protein. The sample consists of 400,000 to 550,000 distinct CDR3 sequences, about 20% of them appearing once. These data also featured in a second study, about T cells expressing NK-cell markers.

The sample consisted of CD4+ T cells sorted from blood. These receptors were obtained from a young woman in good health.

V and J are TRBV5-1 and TRBJ2-3; D call uncertain. Germline V gene sequence: CDR1 SGHRS, CDR2 YFSETQ. Trimming removed 4 bases from V and 0 bases from J, with 9 bases in between. CDR3 length equals 14 residues. The CDR3: CASSVEQSTDTQYF. CDR3 bases: TGCGCCAGCAGCGTAGAACAGAGCACAGATACGCAGTATTTT. Looking up the rest from reference TRBV5-1 and TRBJ2-3 gives the full variable domain: KAGVTQTPRYLIKTRGQQVTLSCSPISGHRSVSWYQQTPGQGLQFLFEYFSETQRNKGNFPGRFSGRQFSNSRSEMNVSTLELGDSALYLCASSVEQSTDTQYFGPGTRLTVL.

The table lists this clonotype with a few counts. This chain links TRBV20-1 with TRBJ2-1; 8 bases map to TRBD2. Germline CDR1 DFQATT, CDR2 SNEGSKA (reference sequence). V lost 3 bases, J lost 7 bases, and 8 bases stayed unmatched. The CDR3 consists of 14 residues. DNA of the CDR3: TGCAGTGCTAGTATCGGGGGGGCGGGTAATGAGCAGTTCTTC. Encoded protein: CSASIGGAGNEQFF.

The V gene is TRBV4-2, the J gene TRBJ2-7, with 8 bases lining up with TRBD1. There are 13 residues in the CDR3. CDR1 LGHNA and CDR2 YNFKEQ come from the germline V gene. V lost 3 bases and J lost 5; bases outside the gene matches: 3. The CDR3 reads CASSQQDRDEQYF. DNA for the CDR3: TGTGCCAGCAGCCAGCAGGACAGGGACGAGCAGTACTTC.

The rearrangement links TRBV5-6 to TRBJ2-3, with D possibly called TRBD1 or TRBD2 (5 bases each). Trimming took 6 bases from V and 2 from J, leaving 22 bases between them. The CDR3 spans 17 residues. CDR1 and CDR2 from the germline V gene are SGHDT and YYEEEE. This CDR3 reads CASNKIGALPLTDTQYF. The DNA for the CDR3 is TGTGCCAGCAATAAAATCGGGGCCCTACCGCTCACAGATACGCAGTATTTT.

V and J are TRBV9 and TRBJ2-1; 11 nucleotides line up with TRBD2. This CDR3 has 17 residues. V lost 2 bases and J lost 2; bases outside the gene matches: 6. The germline CDR1 and CDR2 sequences are SGDLS and YYNGEE. CDR3: CASSVSSGGQPYNEQFF. CDR3 sequence (DNA): TGTGCCAGCAGCGTTTCTAGCGGGGGGCAACCCTACAATGAGCAGTTCTTC. The whole variable domain, filled in from reference TRBV9 and TRBJ2-1, reads DSGVTQTPKHLITATGQRVTLRCSPRSGDLSVYWYQQSLDQGLQFLIQYYNGEERAKGNILERFSAQQFPDLHSELNLSSLELGDSALYFCASSVSSGGQPYNEQFFGPGTRLTVL.

V and J are TRBV6-5 and TRBJ2-7; 10 bases match TRBD2. This CDR3 region has 16 residues. V trimming: 2 bases; J trimming: 7 bases; junction bases outside the gene matches: 11. The germline V gene has CDR1 MNHEY and CDR2 SVGAGI. CDR3 region: CASSYGGASGSFEQYF. The CDR3 DNA follows: TGTGCCAGCAGTTACGGGGGGGCTAGCGGGAGTTTTGAGCAGTACTTC.

This clonotype was seen a handful of times. The CDR3 sequence is CIPLDSSGGSHNEQFF. Here the CDR3 DNA reads TGCATTCCGCTAGATTCTAGCGGGGGGTCCCACAATGAGCAGTTCTTC. V and J are TRBV20-1 and TRBJ2-1; 11 bases fit TRBD2. This CDR3 has 16 residues. Germline loops: CDR1 DFQATT, CDR2 SNEGSKA (reference sequence).

This clonotype was seen a few times. This CDR3 reads CASSMKTLGETQYF. For the CDR3, the DNA is TGTGCCAGCAGCATGAAGACCCTCGGGGAGACCCAGTACTTC. The chain joins TRBV5-6 to TRBJ2-5; D is ambiguous. The V and J ends lost 4 bases and 5 bases respectively, with 15 bases between them. Germline V lookup: CDR1 SGHDT, CDR2 YYEEEE. The length of the CDR3 is 14 residues.

The J gene is TRBJ1-1, the V gene TRBV6-5; the match to TRBD1 covers 7 bases. Germline values: CDR1 MNHEY, CDR2 SVGAGI. CDR3 length equals 15 residues. Unmatched junction bases numbered 5, after V lost 4 bases and J lost 0 bases. This CDR3 is CASSLGTAMNTEAFF. The DNA of the CDR3 is TGTGCCAGCAGTTTAGGGACAGCTATGAACACTGAAGCTTTCTTT.

This clonotype was detected a few times. V gene TRBV29-1 combines with J gene TRBJ2-3; perhaps D is TRBD1 or TRBD2 (7 bases each). Germline V gives CDR1 SQVTM, CDR2 ANQGSEA. Trimming left V 3 bases short and J 9 bases short, with 13 bases between. CDR3 size: 12 residues. The CDR3 DNA reads as TGCAGCGTTGATAGGGGGCGGGGGACGCAGTATTTT. Its translation: CSVDRGRGTQYF.

This clonotype has just a few counts. Since the CDR3 does not end with the conserved phenylalanine or tryptophan, this likely comes from a read error. The DNA is left out, because the CDR3 cannot be placed on it with certainty; the CDR3 is given as TCRdb lists it. The rearrangement links TRBV7-2 to TRBJ2-7; the table gives TRBD2 as D, unverified against the DNA. Germline-derived CDR1 and CDR2 are SGHTA and FQGNSA. With termini counted, the CDR3 has 9 amino acids. The CDR3 is CASSEGTSG.

This chain connects TRBV20-1 to TRBJ2-1; TRBD1 or TRBD2 may be the D gene (5 bases each). The germline gives CDR1 DFQATT, CDR2 SNEGSKA (reference sequence). V was trimmed by 6 bases and J by 3 bases, leaving 18 bases between them. The CDR3 loop spans 15 amino acids. This CDR3 reads CSAPGAPEDYNEQFF. The DNA of the CDR3 is TGCAGTGCCCCCGGGGCGCCGGAGGACTACAATGAGCAGTTCTTC.

This clonotype has a count of ten or more. The rearrangement uses TRBV20-1 and TRBJ2-1, with D hard to call. This CDR3 is 10 amino acids long. V dropped 3 bases and J dropped 12 bases, with 9 bases sitting between them. Germline-derived CDR1 and CDR2 are DFQATT and SNEGSKA (reference sequence). CDR3 sequence reads: CSASYELQFF. In DNA form, the CDR3 reads TGCAGTGCTAGTTACGAGTTGCAGTTCTTC.

The chain has TRBV5-1 and TRBJ2-3; TRBD1 is a possible D gene (6 bases). This CDR3 comprises 17 residues. Trimming stripped 0 bases from V and 1 base from J, with 15 bases between. Germline CDR1 SGHRS, CDR2 YFSETQ. CDR3 in amino acids: CASSLGYRVRGTDTQYF. CDR3 in DNA: TGCGCCAGCAGCTTGGGCTACAGGGTGAGGGGCACAGATACGCAGTATTTT.

This chain joins TRBV19 and TRBJ1-1, with a possible D match to TRBD1 (6 bases). Per the germline V gene, CDR1 is LNHDA and CDR2 is SQIVND (reference sequence). V lost 7 bases, J lost 6 bases, and 12 bases lay in between. This CDR3 spans 12 amino acids. DNA for the CDR3: TGTGCCAGTACCATGAGGGGGGCTGAAGCTTTCTTT. Amino acids: CASTMRGAEAFF.

The chain recombines TRBV20-1 with TRBJ1-5; D may be TRBD1 (6 bases). The CDR3 totals 13 residues. The germline V gene has CDR1 DFQATT and CDR2 SNEGSKA (reference sequence). V was shortened by 6 bases and J by 7 bases, with 16 bases between the two germline ends. The CDR3 sequence: CSAGSQGNQPQHF. The CDR3 region has the DNA TGCAGTGCGGGGAGCCAGGGGAACCAGCCCCAGCATTTT.

This clonotype was picked up a small number of times. This sequence joins TRBV19 and TRBJ1-5; tentatively, D is TRBD1 (5 bases). The CDR3 length is 13 residues. Trimming cost V 5 bases and J 7 bases, with 12 bases left between them. Germline values: CDR1 LNHDA, CDR2 SQIVND (reference sequence). The CDR3 coding sequence is TGTGCCAGTAGTTGGGGGGTCGGGCAGCCCCAGCATTTT. It specifies CASSWGVGQPQHF.

This clonotype was seen more than once but under ten times. The genes are TRBV18 and TRBJ2-7; D may match TRBD1 or TRBD2 (5 bases each). The CDR3 runs to 14 residues. V lost 0 bases and J 6 bases, leaving 12 bases between the germline ends. Germline CDR1 reads KGHSH; CDR2 reads LQKENI. The CDR3 DNA is TGTGCCAGCTCACCACCGCCGGGGACGACCGAGCAGTACTTC. This translates into CASSPPPGTTEQYF.

The J gene is TRBJ2-7, the V gene TRBV20-1; D is perhaps TRBD2 (7 bases). CDR1 is DFQATT, CDR2 SNEGSKA, per germline (reference sequence). V was cut by 4 bases and J by 5 bases, with 15 bases left in between. The CDR3 has 13 residues. CDR3 protein: CSAIGGARNEQYF. The CDR3 DNA follows: TGCAGTGCTATTGGGGGGGCGAGAAACGAGCAGTACTTC.